Listed here are 3 T cell receptor beta chains from one sample, sequenced in a study of blood T cell repertoires in COVID-19. Using immunoSEQ multiplex PCR, the repertoire was profiled, and TCRdb retains in-frame clones only, with some absent. Altogether 95,000 to 150,000 clones are present, 70% to 85% being singletons, with the ten largest covering around 0.9%. The sequenced material came from peripheral blood. The receptor set was obtained from a human donor with acute or convalescent COVID-19. The donor label of this sample is uncertain.

This chain uses TRBV9 with TRBJ2-1, with 7 bases identical to TRBD1. The trim removed 4 bases at V and 5 bases at J, leaving 6 bases unmatched. CDR1 SGDLS and CDR2 YYNGEE come from the germline V gene. The CDR3 is 14 residues long. The CDR3 loop is CASSPSGTDNEQFF. CDR3 sequence (DNA): TGTGCCAGCAGCCCGTCCGGGACAGACAATGAGCAGTTCTTC.

For this clone: The sample holds other DNA sequences that translate to the same CDR3. This chain connects TRBV7-9 to TRBJ2-5, with TRBD2 identical over 13 bases. This CDR3 has 16 amino acids. Germline V gene data show CDR1 as SEHNR and CDR2 as FQNEAQ (reference sequence). J lost 1 base, V lost 5 bases, and 4 bases had no gene match. As DNA, the CDR3 is TGTGCCAGCAGCCGAGGACTAGCGGGGGTCCAAGAGACCCAGTACTTC. Residues: CASSRGLAGVQETQYF.

The chain recombines TRBV2 with TRBJ2-3; D is possibly TRBD1 (6 bases). The V and J ends lost 6 bases and 2 bases respectively, with 15 bases between them. Germline V gene data show CDR1 as SNHLY and CDR2 as FYNNEI. This CDR3 region has 15 residues. The CDR3 bases are TGTGCCAGCAGCCGGACAGTTCCCCCCACAGATACGCAGTATTTT. Protein product: CASSRTVPPTDTQYF.